This T cell receptor (beta chain) was recorded in a study of brain T cells in children with intractable seizures. Whole-study results and caveats: Clones missing pre-surgery may reflect undersampling of that blood sample. Patients' HCMV serostatus was unknown; virus specificity rests on CDR3 similarity alone.

In regard to this clone: Its antigen is unidentified.

Only in-frame clones appear in the TCRdb table, and some are missing; sequencing was by immunoSEQ multiplex PCR. The sample carries around 44,000 clones, roughly 90% recorded once. At least one anti-epileptic drug was given before surgery. This TCR derives from a girl aged 2 to 9 with tuberous sclerosis and intractable seizures. The source was peripheral blood, collected at surgery.

CDR3 residues: CASFLDRSITEAFF. Here the CDR3 DNA reads TGTGCCAGCTTTCTTGACAGGTCGATCACTGAAGCTTTCTTT. The chain links TRBV6-5 to TRBJ1-1, with a weak D call TRBD1 (6 bases). The CDR3 has 14 residues. V lost 8 bases and J 4 bases, leaving 17 bases between the germline ends. Germline V gene lookup returns CDR1 MNHEY and CDR2 SVGAGI.